Presented here are 3 T cell receptor beta chains from one specimen sequenced in a study of early T cells in non-severe SARS-CoV-2 infection. One entry per CDR3 protein, called by TCRdb with MiXCR from the 5' RACE reads. The sample contains 57,000 or so distinct CDR3 sequences, about 5.6% of which appear only once. The sample taken for sequencing was whole blood. These receptors came from an adult who was a healthcare worker with PCR-confirmed SARS-CoV-2 infection or an uninfected control (not recorded which).

This clonotype occurred many times. V and J are TRBV12-3 or TRBV12-4 and TRBJ1-1; D remains unclear. The CDR3 runs to 14 residues. The V gene lost 3 bases and the J gene lost 1 base, with 9 bases spanning the gap. CDR3 coding DNA: TGTGCCAGCAGTTTTCAGACTTCGAACACTGAAGCTTTCTTT. Amino acid sequence: CASSFQTSNTEAFF.

This clonotype appeared a few times. The chain has TRBV2 and TRBJ2-7, with TRBD1 matching 10 bases. Germline V gene lookup returns CDR1 SNHLY and CDR2 FYNNEI. The CDR3 contains 17 residues. The ends lost 0 bases at V and 5 bases at J; junction bases unmatched: 10. The CDR3 is CASSEAQAGTGVDEQYF. In DNA form, the CDR3 reads TGTGCCAGCAGTGAAGCGCAGGCCGGGACAGGGGTCGACGAGCAGTACTTC.

Many counts were recorded for this clonotype. The V call is TRBV12-3 or TRBV12-4, the J call TRBJ2-4, with D tentatively TRBD1 or TRBD2 (7 bases each). The CDR3 is made up of 15 amino acids. V lost 4 bases and J lost 3, with 13 bases in between. CDR3 amino acids: CASSSTGRVKNIQYF. Here the CDR3 DNA reads TGTGCCAGCAGTTCGACAGGGAGGGTCAAAAACATTCAGTACTTC.